These T cell receptor beta chains were read from a single sample in a study of blood T cell repertoires in COVID-19. Repertoires were generated with immunoSEQ multiplex PCR, while TCRdb's copy carries only in-frame clones and drops some. The sample has about 68,000 clones; 65% to 90% are singletons. The sequenced sample consisted of peripheral blood. These receptors originate from a man between 45 and 60 years old with acute or convalescent COVID-19. CDR3s include the opening cysteine and the closing phenylalanine or tryptophan. The order of the fields is D gene, J gene, clone size, V gene, CDR3 protein, CDR3 DNA. A D gene is named only where the DNA matches it firmly. The size of a clone is reported for some rows only, either as once, few or many, or as a class for expanded clones.

>NA|TRBJ2-1|NA|TRBV27
CASSLGVSSYNEQFF
TGTGCCAGCAGTTTAGGAGTCAGCTCCTACAATGAGCAGTTCTTC
>TRBD2|TRBJ2-3|NA|TRBV10-3
CAISEGGGADTQYF
TGTGCCATCAGTGAGGGCGGGGGGGCAGATACGCAGTATTTT
>TRBD2|TRBJ2-3|NA|TRBV6-5
CASALSGGATDTQYF
TGTGCCAGCGCCCTTAGCGGGGGGGCAACAGATACGCAGTATTTT
>NA|TRBJ2-3|NA|TRBV19
CASSIPGTDTQYF
TGTGCCAGTAGTATCCCGGGGACAGATACGCAGTATTTT
>NA|TRBJ2-3|NA|TRBV11-1
CASSLAGGDPSTDTQYF
TGTGCCAGCAGCTTAGCTGGAGGGGACCCTAGCACAGATACGCAGTATTTT
>TRBD1|TRBJ1-1|NA|TRBV29-1
CSVERGGGTEAFF
TGCAGCGTTGAACGAGGGGGCGGCACTGAAGCTTTCTTT
>NA|TRBJ1-1|NA|TRBV5-1
CASSQTPNTEAFF
TGCGCCAGCAGCCAAACTCCCAACACTGAAGCTTTCTTT
>NA|TRBJ1-1|NA|TRBV12-3/TRBV12-4
CASSFGLNTEAFF
TGTGCCAGCAGTTTCGGGTTAAACACTGAAGCTTTCTTT
>TRBD2|TRBJ2-3|NA|TRBV7-8
CASSGPLAGADTQYF
TGTGCCAGCAGCGGCCCCCTAGCGGGGGCAGATACGCAGTATTTT
>TRBD1|TRBJ1-2|NA|TRBV5-1
CASRAGGPYGYTF
TGCGCCAGCAGGGCAGGGGGGCCTTATGGCTACACCTTC
>NA|TRBJ1-5|NA|TRBV28
CASSFVVEAYNQPQHF
TGTGCCAGCAGTTTTGTTGTCGAAGCCTACAATCAGCCCCAGCATTTT
>TRBD1|TRBJ2-5|NA|TRBV11-2
CASSPGQPSGETQYF
TGTGCCAGCAGCCCGGGACAGCCGTCCGGAGAGACCCAGTACTTC
>NA|TRBJ2-2|NA|TRBV11-2
CASSLFRAGGELFF
TGTGCCAGCAGCTTATTCAGGGCTGGCGGGGAGCTGTTTTTT
>NA|TRBJ1-1|NA|TRBV4-1
CASSLTVTGNTEAFF
TGCGCCAGCAGCCTGACGGTTACAGGGAACACTGAAGCTTTCTTT
>NA|TRBJ2-7|once|TRBV15
CATSRGQIGEQYF
TGTGCCACCAGCAGGGGACAAATCGGCGAGCAGTACTTC
>NA|TRBJ2-1|NA|TRBV15
CATSRALQQGRGNEQFF
TGTGCCACCAGCAGAGCCCTCCAACAAGGACGGGGCAATGAGCAGTTCTTC
>NA|TRBJ1-3|NA|TRBV6-4
CPSDPWTDSGNTIYF
TGTCCGTCAGACCCCTGGACAGACTCTGGAAACACCATATATTTT